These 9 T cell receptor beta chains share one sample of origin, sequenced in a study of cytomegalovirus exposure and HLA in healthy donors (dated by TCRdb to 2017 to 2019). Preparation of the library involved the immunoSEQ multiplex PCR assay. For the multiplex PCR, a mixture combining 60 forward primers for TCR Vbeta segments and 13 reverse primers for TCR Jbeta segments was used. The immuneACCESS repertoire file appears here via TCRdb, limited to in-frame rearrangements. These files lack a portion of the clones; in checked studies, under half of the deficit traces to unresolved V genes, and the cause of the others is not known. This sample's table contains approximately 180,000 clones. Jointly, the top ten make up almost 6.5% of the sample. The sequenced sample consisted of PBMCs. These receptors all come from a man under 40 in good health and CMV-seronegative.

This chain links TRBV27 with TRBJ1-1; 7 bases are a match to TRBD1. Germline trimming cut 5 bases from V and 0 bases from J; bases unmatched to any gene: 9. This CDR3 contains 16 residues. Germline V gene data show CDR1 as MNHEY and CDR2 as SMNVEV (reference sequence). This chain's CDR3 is CASSIRTGFMNTEAFF. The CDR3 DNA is TGTGCCAGCAGTATCAGGACAGGTTTCATGAACACTGAAGCTTTCTTT.

CDR3 residues: CASRNRGTQYF. The CDR3 region has the DNA TGTGCCAGCAGAAACAGGGGTACGCAGTACTTC. The chain combines TRBV2 with TRBJ2-7; 7 bases align to TRBD1. The length of the CDR3 is 11 residues. Germline values: CDR1 SNHLY, CDR2 FYNNEI. The J segment lost 9 bases and the V segment lost 6 bases, leaving 5 bases of the junction unmatched.

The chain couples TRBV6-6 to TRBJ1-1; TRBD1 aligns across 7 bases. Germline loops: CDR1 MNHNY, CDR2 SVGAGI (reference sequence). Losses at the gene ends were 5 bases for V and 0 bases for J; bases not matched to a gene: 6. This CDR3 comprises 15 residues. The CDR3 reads CASSHGTVLNTEAFF. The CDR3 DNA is TGTGCCAGCAGTCACGGGACAGTATTGAACACTGAAGCTTTCTTT.

The CDR3 region is CASSQLGVGEQFF. Here the CDR3 DNA reads TGCGCCAGCAGCCAATTAGGGGTCGGTGAGCAGTTCTTC. The V gene is TRBV4-1, the J gene TRBJ2-1, with D possibly being TRBD1 (5 bases). The germline CDR1 and CDR2 sequences are MGHRA and YSYEKL. This CDR3 is 13 amino acids long. Between the trimmed V and J ends, which lost 2 bases and 9 bases, there was a span of 11 bases.

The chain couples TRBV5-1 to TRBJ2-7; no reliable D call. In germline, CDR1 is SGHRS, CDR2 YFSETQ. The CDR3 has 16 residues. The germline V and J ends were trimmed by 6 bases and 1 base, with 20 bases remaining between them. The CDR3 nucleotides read TGCGCCAGCATGGCGGTAGGCAGCCTTAATTCCTACGAGCAGTACTTC. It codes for CASMAVGSLNSYEQYF.

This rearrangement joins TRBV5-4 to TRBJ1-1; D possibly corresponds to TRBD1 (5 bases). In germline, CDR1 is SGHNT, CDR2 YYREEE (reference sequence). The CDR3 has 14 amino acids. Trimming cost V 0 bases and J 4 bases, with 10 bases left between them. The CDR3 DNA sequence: TGTGCCAGCAGCTTGGAACAGGAGAGCACTGAAGCTTTCTTT. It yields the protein CASSLEQESTEAFF.

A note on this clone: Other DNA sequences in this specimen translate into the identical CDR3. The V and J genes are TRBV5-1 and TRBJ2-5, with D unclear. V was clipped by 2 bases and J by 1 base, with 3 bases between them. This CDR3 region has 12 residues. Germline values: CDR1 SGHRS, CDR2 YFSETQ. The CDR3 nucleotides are TGCGCCAGCAGCTTCTCCCAAGAGACCCAGTACTTC. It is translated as CASSFSQETQYF.

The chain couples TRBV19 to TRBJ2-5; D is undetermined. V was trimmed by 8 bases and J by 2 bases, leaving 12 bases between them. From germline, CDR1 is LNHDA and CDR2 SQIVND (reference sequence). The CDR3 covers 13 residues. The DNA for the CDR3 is TGTGCCAGTTCTTTGGCGGAACAAGAGACCCAGTACTTC. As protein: CASSLAEQETQYF.

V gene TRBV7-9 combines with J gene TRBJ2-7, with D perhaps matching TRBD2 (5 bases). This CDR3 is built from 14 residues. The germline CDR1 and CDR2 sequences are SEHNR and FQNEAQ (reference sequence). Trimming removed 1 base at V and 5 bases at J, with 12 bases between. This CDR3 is CASSLGVGVNEQYF. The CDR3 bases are TGTGCCAGCAGCTTAGGGGTGGGAGTTAACGAGCAGTACTTC.